This TCR beta chain originates from a study of blood T cell repertoires in COVID-19 (dated by TCRdb to 2018 to 2020). About the study as a whole: Samples covering the acute and convalescent phases of COVID-19 were provided by collaborators in the United States, Italy and Spain. Nearly every sample came with metadata listing a de-identified subject ID, COVID-19 status, age in years and sex. Samples were obtained from the ongoing ImmuneRACE study (first 160 participants) and from some 1,200 subjects provided by 6 global collaborators. The dataset comprised deeply sampled blood TCRbeta repertoires from subjects exposed to, actively infected with, or recovered from COVID-19. The prospective study material was composed of cDNA or gDNA derived from T cells, B-cell-depleted T cells, or PBMCs. Where available, HLA class I and class II types were taken from metadata supplied by the sample provider and were not determined by assay-based typing. The repertoires were made available in a free public database intended to serve as a resource for research on the immune response to SARS-CoV-2. On the study overall, not on this receptor specifically: The amount of clinical and demographic metadata varied by source and participant and was provided uncurated.

This clone showed up just once. Its binding antigen is unknown. Base quality data are lacking; no much larger clone is found one base away. TCRbeta CDR3 regions were amplified from genomic DNA by means of the immunoSEQ Assay, a bias-controlled multiplex PCR. The authors' pipeline ran thus. Within the assay, amplification of reference gene primers was used to estimate how many nucleated cells each sample contained. Sequence reads were collapsed and filtered to measure the absolute abundance of every unique TCRbeta CDR3 rearrangement. For each sample, productive Simpson clonality was calculated by taking the square root of Simpson's diversity index across productive rearrangements. TCRdb re-hosts the immuneACCESS table, in-frame sequences only. Its copies lack some clones; in the studies checked, an unresolved V gene accounts for under half of them, and the cause for the rest is not known. V and J calls and clone size come straight from that table; D and trimming were deduced from the DNA. The sample table shows some 190,000 clones, and about four fifths are seen once. The top ten clones comprise over 9.5% of the sample.

V has 3 bases trimmed and J has 3 bases trimmed; junction bases matching no gene number 3. The CDR3, from cysteine to phenylalanine, totals 15 residues. CDR3 DNA is the only sequence kept; it has 45 bases, read in frame from the first base. Taken from the germline V gene, the CDR1 and CDR2 loops are KGHSH and LQKENI. Whole blood was collected in K2EDTA tubes by collaborating institutions according to the institutions' own protocols. For TCRbeta analysis, collaborator samples were shipped as frozen whole blood, as isolated PBMCs, or as DNA extracted from either sample type. The sample taken for sequencing was peripheral blood. Recombination connected TRBV18 to TRBJ1-1, with 11 junctional bases fitting TRBD1. This TCR was sampled from a woman aged 80 or older with active or convalescent COVID-19. The nucleotides are TGTGCCAGCTCACCTGGACAGGGGGCTGACACTGAAGCTTTCTTT. This yields the protein CASSPGQGADTEAFF.